These 29 T cell receptor beta chains were all obtained from the same sample, sequenced in a study of shared clonotypes between healthy human individuals. Positive CCR7 selection of CD45RO-negative cells yielded the naive CD8 cells, and terminally differentiated effector memory CD45RA+ cells were excluded. The method was immunoSEQ multiplex PCR; TCRdb's version includes in-frame clones alone and lacks a portion of them. The repertoire includes around 2.1 million clones, roughly 91% of them detected once, and 1.7% sits in the top ten. The sample consisted of naive CD8+ T cells from PBMCs. The source is a man in his late teens or twenties in good health. Some clones in this sample may be carry-over from other donors' samples.

This clone was seen a single time. The CDR3, as DNA: TGTGCCAGCAGTGTAACTTTCAGGGGGAGGGGAACTGAAGCTTTCTTT. It specifies CASSVTFRGRGTEAFF. The V call is TRBV28, the J call TRBJ1-1; TRBD1 agrees at 7 bases. The germline V gene encodes CDR1 MDHEN and CDR2 SYDVKM. This CDR3 is 16 amino acids long. The J segment lost 5 bases and the V segment lost 5 bases, leaving 14 bases of the junction unmatched.

This clone was counted once. The chain carries TRBV7-6 and TRBJ1-1, with TRBD1 matching 8 bases. The CDR3 totals 15 residues. Germline CDR1 and CDR2: SGHVS and FNYEAQ. Unmatched junction bases numbered 6, after V lost 5 bases and J lost 1 base. CDR3 nucleotides: TGTGCCAGCAGCCTCAGACAGGGGCGGAACACTGAAGCTTTCTTT. It codes for CASSLRQGRNTEAFF.

The chain has TRBV14 and TRBJ2-7; D is ambiguous. CDR1 SGHDN and CDR2 FVKESK come from the germline V gene. This CDR3 contains 16 residues. Between the trimmed V and J ends, which lost 0 bases and 4 bases, there was a span of 16 bases. The chain's CDR3 is CASSQDLTLTLYEQYF. The CDR3 DNA sequence: TGTGCCAGCAGCCAAGATCTTACACTAACACTATACGAGCAGTACTTC. Supplemented by reference TRBV14 and TRBJ2-7, the full variable domain reads EAGVTQFPSHSVIEKGQTVTLRCDPISGHDNLYWYRRVMGKEIKFLLHFVKESKQDESGMPNNRFLAERTGGTYSTLKVQPAELEDSGVYFCASSQDLTLTLYEQYFGPGTRLTVT.

The V call is TRBV10-3, the J call TRBJ2-1; TRBD2 agrees at 14 bases. The CDR3 length is 16 residues. CDR1 and CDR2 from the germline V gene are ENHRY and SYGVKD. The V gene end was trimmed by 2 bases and the J gene end by 9 bases; junction bases not matched to a gene: 6. In nucleotides, the CDR3 is TGTGCCATCAGTGAGAGGACTAGCGGGAGGCCTAGTGAGCAGTTCTTC. Residues: CAISERTSGRPSEQFF.

The V call is TRBV5-6, the J call TRBJ2-7; D perhaps matches TRBD1 (5 bases). The CDR3 has 16 residues. The germline V gene has CDR1 SGHDT and CDR2 YYEEEE. The V gene lost 0 bases and the J gene lost 2 bases, with 15 bases spanning the gap. The CDR3 DNA follows: TGTGCCAGCAGCTTGGCCCGACAGAACCTCGCCTACGAGCAGTACTTC. Encoded protein: CASSLARQNLAYEQYF. Supplemented by reference TRBV5-6 and TRBJ2-7, the full variable domain reads DAGVTQSPTHLIKTRGQQVTLRCSPKSGHDTVSWYQQALGQGPQFIFQYYEEEERQRGNFPDRFSGHQFPNYSSELNVNALLLGDSALYLCASSLARQNLAYEQYFGPGTRLTVT.

This chain links TRBV30 with TRBJ2-3; 8 nucleotides line up with TRBD1. Germline-derived CDR1 and CDR2 are GTSNPN and SVGIG (reference sequence). J was trimmed by 4 bases and V by 0 bases; bases with no gene match: 3. The CDR3 contains 14 residues. The CDR3 sequence is CAWSVAGGPDTQYF. Here the CDR3 DNA reads TGTGCCTGGAGTGTGGCAGGGGGCCCAGATACGCAGTATTTT. The entire variable domain, with the rest obtained from reference TRBV30 and TRBJ2-3, is as follows: SQTIHQWPATLVQPVGSPLSLECTVEGTSNPNLYWYRQAAGRGLQLLFYSVGIGQISSEVPQNLSASRPQDRQFILSSKKLLLSDSGFYLCAWSVAGGPDTQYFGPGTRLTVL.

The chain joins TRBV19 to TRBJ2-7, with 7 nucleotides matching TRBD1. The CDR3 totals 14 residues. The germline V gene encodes CDR1 LNHDA and CDR2 SQIVND (reference sequence). The ends lost 3 bases at V and 3 bases at J; junction bases unmatched: 5. For the CDR3, the DNA is TGTGCCAGTAGTATTCCGGGACAGAGCTACGAGCAGTACTTC. Translation: CASSIPGQSYEQYF.

The V and J genes are TRBV28 and TRBJ2-4; D is perhaps TRBD1 (6 bases). The CDR3 contains 16 residues. V lost 6 bases and J lost 1, with 16 bases in between. Germline V gene lookup returns CDR1 MDHEN and CDR2 SYDVKM. CDR3: CASSPPQGWAKNIQYF. The CDR3 DNA is TGTGCCAGCAGCCCTCCACAGGGCTGGGCCAAAAACATTCAGTACTTC. The full variable domain, its missing parts supplied by reference TRBV28 and TRBJ2-4, is DVKVTQSSRYLVKRTGEKVFLECVQDMDHENMFWYRQDPGLGLRLIYFSYDVKMKEKGDIPEGYSVSREKKERFSLILESASTNQTSMYLCASSPPQGWAKNIQYFGAGTRLSVL.

The CDR3 DNA sequence: TGCGCCAGCAGCCAGCGGCCCGGGGAGCTGTTTTTT. Its translation is CASSQRPGELFF. V gene TRBV4-3 combines with J gene TRBJ2-2; D is uncertain. V lost 3 bases, J lost 6 bases, and 5 bases lay in between. The CDR3 is 12 residues long. Per germline, CDR1 LGHNA and CDR2 YSLEER.

V and J are TRBV7-9 and TRBJ2-7; a weak D match, TRBD1 (5 bases). Trimming shortened V by 3 bases and J by 3 bases, and 12 bases separated the two germline ends. Per the germline V gene, CDR1 is SEHNR and CDR2 is FQNEAQ (reference sequence). The CDR3 is 14 amino acids. The CDR3 coding sequence is TGTGCCAGCAGCTTCCCAGGGCTCCACTACGAGCAGTACTTC. Protein sequence: CASSFPGLHYEQYF.

The rearrangement joins TRBV7-8 to TRBJ2-7; D is undetermined. V was shortened by 3 bases and J by 2 bases, with 14 bases between the two germline ends. Germline V lookup: CDR1 SGHVS, CDR2 FQNEAQ. The CDR3 runs to 15 residues. The CDR3 sequence: CASSFMRSPTYEQYF. The CDR3 DNA sequence: TGTGCCAGCAGCTTCATGAGAAGTCCCACCTACGAGCAGTACTTC.

This chain connects TRBV7-6 to TRBJ1-1; 8 bases match TRBD1. The CDR3 runs to 15 residues. Per germline, CDR1 SGHVS and CDR2 FNYEAQ. J lost 0 bases, V lost 6 bases, and 6 bases had no gene match. Here the CDR3 DNA reads TGTGCCAGCAGACCCAGGGGGCATATGAACACTGAAGCTTTCTTT. This codes for CASRPRGHMNTEAFF.

V is TRBV7-8 and J is TRBJ2-7, with D hard to call. Trimming removed 1 base from V and 3 bases from J, with 13 bases in between. CDR1 is SGHVS and CDR2 is FQNEAQ in the germline V gene. The length of the CDR3 is 15 residues. CDR3 residues: CASSLEAKPYYEQYF. CDR3 sequence (DNA): TGTGCCAGCAGCTTAGAAGCCAAACCTTACTACGAGCAGTACTTC.

The chain links TRBV6-5 to TRBJ2-5; no definite D call. Trimming removed 10 bases from V and 4 bases from J, with 16 bases in between. CDR3 length equals 13 residues. CDR1 is MNHEY, CDR2 SVGAGI, per germline. In nucleotides, the CDR3 is TGTGCCACGGCCCTGTGGCACGGAGAGACCCAGTACTTC. Its translation is CATALWHGETQYF.

About this clone itself: Other nucleotide sequences in the sample specify the same CDR3. The chain employs TRBV27 and TRBJ2-7; D call uncertain. CDR1 and CDR2 from the germline V gene are MNHEY and SMNVEV (reference sequence). V lost 5 bases to trimming and J lost 4 bases, with 12 bases between them. The CDR3 covers 13 residues. In DNA form, the CDR3 reads TGTGCCAGCAGTCCAGGAGTTGGGTACGAGCAGTACTTC. It yields the protein CASSPGVGYEQYF.

This rearrangement joins TRBV27 to TRBJ2-1, with 12 positions matching TRBD2. The V segment lost 5 bases and the J segment 5 bases; nucleotides outside the gene matches: 7. The CDR3 runs 16 residues. Germline CDR1 is MNHEY and CDR2 is SMNVEV (reference sequence). The CDR3 bases are TGTGCCAGCAGTCCAAGGACTAGCGGGAACCACAATGAGCAGTTCTTC. Amino acid sequence: CASSPRTSGNHNEQFF.

J is TRBJ1-5 and V is TRBV19, with 7 bases fitting TRBD1. Per germline, CDR1 LNHDA and CDR2 SQIVND (reference sequence). This CDR3 has 18 residues. Unmatched junction bases numbered 13, after V lost 0 bases and J lost 5 bases. The chain's CDR3 is CASSIDPRLERGHQPQHF. As DNA, the CDR3 is TGTGCCAGTAGTATAGATCCCCGCTTGGAAAGGGGGCATCAGCCCCAGCATTTT.

This rearrangement joins TRBV9 to TRBJ1-3, with D possibly matching TRBD1 (6 bases). CDR3 size: 15 residues. Germline assignment: CDR1 SGDLS and CDR2 YYNGEE. V was trimmed by 1 base and J by 4 bases, leaving 12 bases between them. The CDR3 sequence is CASSVTGAPGNTIYF. CDR3 DNA: TGTGCCAGCAGCGTAACGGGGGCACCCGGAAACACCATATATTTT.

The V call is TRBV27, the J call TRBJ1-5; the match to TRBD1 covers 7 bases. The CDR3 length is 14 residues. The V and J ends lost 5 bases and 5 bases, in that order; junction bases with no gene match: 6. Germline assignment: CDR1 MNHEY and CDR2 SMNVEV (reference sequence). CDR3 nucleotides: TGTGCCAGCAGTCAAAGACAGGGCGATCAGCCCCAGCATTTT. Translation gives CASSQRQGDQPQHF.

V and J are TRBV29-1 and TRBJ2-1, with 9 positions matching TRBD2. CDR3 length equals 16 residues. CDR1 SQVTM and CDR2 ANQGSEA come from the germline V gene. V shed 1 base, J shed 2 bases, and the junction held 6 bases outside the gene matches. CDR3 protein: CSVEGQAGGTYNEQFF. The CDR3, as DNA: TGCAGCGTTGAAGGTCAAGCGGGAGGAACCTACAATGAGCAGTTCTTC.

With respect to this clone: The same CDR3 also results from other DNA sequences found in this sample. The V gene is TRBV27, the J gene TRBJ2-7, with 10 bases matching TRBD1. The CDR3 covers 15 residues. Trimming cost V 4 bases and J 0 bases; bases outside gene matches: 3. The germline V gene encodes CDR1 MNHEY and CDR2 SMNVEV (reference sequence). The CDR3, as DNA: TGTGCCAGCAGTTGGACAGGGGGGAGCTCCTACGAGCAGTACTTC. Translated, it gives CASSWTGGSSYEQYF.

This clone has more than one count but fewer than ten. The chain is built from TRBV29-1 and TRBJ1-1; maybe TRBD1 (6 bases). The CDR3 loop spans 12 amino acids. Germline CDR1 reads SQVTM; CDR2 reads ANQGSEA. V lost 2 bases to trimming and J lost 7 bases, with 11 bases between them. DNA for the CDR3: TGCAGCGTTGAAAACCGGGACATTGAAGCTTTCTTT. It translates to CSVENRDIEAFF.

This rearrangement joins TRBV13 to TRBJ1-2, with D unresolved. V dropped 5 bases and J dropped 1 base, with 8 bases sitting between them. The CDR3 covers 13 residues. In germline, CDR1 is PRHDT, CDR2 FYEKMQ (reference sequence). The CDR3 DNA sequence: TGTGCCAGCAGCCCGGGTGGTAACTATGGCTACACCTTC. Amino acid sequence: CASSPGGNYGYTF.

The chain employs TRBV7-2 and TRBJ2-3; maybe TRBD1 (6 bases). Trimming removed 1 base at V and 2 bases at J, with 10 bases between. Germline loops: CDR1 SGHTA, CDR2 FQGNSA. The CDR3 spans 15 residues. CDR3 in amino acids: CASSLVGQNTDTQYF. The CDR3 DNA sequence: TGTGCCAGCAGCTTAGTTGGACAGAACACAGATACGCAGTATTTT.

This clone was observed once. The chain combines TRBV16 with TRBJ2-5; tentatively, D is TRBD2 (5 bases). The V end lost 3 bases, the J end lost 4 bases, and 9 bases lay between the germline ends. The CDR3 runs 13 residues. CDR1 and CDR2 from the germline V gene are KGHSY and FQNENV. CDR3 nucleotide sequence: TGTGCCAGCAGCCACTCTGCGGGAGAGACCCAGTACTTC. Translation: CASSHSAGETQYF.

The V and J genes are TRBV27 and TRBJ2-3; 9 bases are shared with TRBD2. The CDR3 spans 14 residues. Per germline, CDR1 MNHEY and CDR2 SMNVEV (reference sequence). The V and J ends lost 5 bases and 2 bases, in that order; junction bases with no gene match: 2. CDR3 nucleotide sequence: TGTGCCAGCAGTGCTAGCGGGGACACAGATACGCAGTATTTT. It encodes CASSASGDTDTQYF.

This chain joins TRBV19 and TRBJ1-4; 7 bases map to TRBD1. This CDR3 spans 15 amino acids. V lost 4 bases to trimming and J lost 4 bases; unmatched junction nucleotides: 6. Germline CDR1 is LNHDA and CDR2 is SQIVND (reference sequence). The DNA for the CDR3 is TGTGCCAGTAGTACAAGGGACAGCTTTAATGAAAAACTGTTTTTT. It yields the protein CASSTRDSFNEKLFF.

This chain connects TRBV28 to TRBJ2-1; the D gene is possibly TRBD2 (7 bases). V lost 11 bases and J 1 base, leaving 12 bases between the germline ends. CDR1 is MDHEN, CDR2 SYDVKM, per germline. The CDR3 totals 13 residues. CDR3 loop: CAGGDISYNEQFF. The CDR3 DNA reads as TGTGCCGGGGGGGACATTTCCTACAATGAGCAGTTCTTC.

This chain joins TRBV15 and TRBJ2-1, with 13 bases fitting TRBD2. This CDR3 contains 18 residues. Germline lookup yields CDR1 LNHNV and CDR2 YYDKDF (reference sequence). V shed 2 bases, J shed 4 bases, and the junction held 8 bases outside the gene matches. The CDR3 sequence is CATSRTTGLAGAYNEQFF. In nucleotides, the CDR3 is TGTGCCACCAGCAGAACTACAGGACTAGCGGGGGCGTACAATGAGCAGTTCTTC.